The next 31 T cell receptor beta chains were all read from a single sample in a study of metastatic and nonmetastatic thyroid tumors. TCRdb reanalyzed the PCR reads via MiXCR. This table has approximately 38,000 clones, roughly 28% appearing once. No treatment had been given to any patient before thyroid surgery. Specimen: blood. The receptors were gathered from a male donor with papillary thyroid cancer or a benign thyroid nodule (not recorded which). Some clones in this sample may be carry-over from other donors' samples.

This clone is medium-sized within its sample. The rearrangement links TRBV27 to TRBJ2-7; perhaps TRBD1 as D (5 bases). Trimming removed 5 bases at V and 4 bases at J, with 18 bases between. Per the germline V gene, CDR1 is MNHEY and CDR2 is SMNVEV (reference sequence). The CDR3 totals 15 residues. CDR3 amino acids: CASSLRAVGPYEQYF. The CDR3 DNA reads as TGTGCCAGCAGTCTTAGGGCCGTGGGGCCATACGAGCAGTACTTC.

This chain joins TRBV20-1 and TRBJ1-1, with 9 bases matching TRBD1. J gave up 8 bases and V 0 bases, and 7 bases lay outside the gene matches. Germline V gene sequence: CDR1 DFQATT, CDR2 SNEGSKA (reference sequence). The CDR3 spans 14 residues. CDR3 nucleotides: TGCAGTGCTAGAGATTGGGACAGGGCCAGAGAAGCTTTCTTT. Translating gives CSARDWDRAREAFF.

The chain employs TRBV20-1 and TRBJ2-7; possibly TRBD2 for D (6 bases). Trimming stripped 3 bases from V and 4 bases from J, with 16 bases between. The CDR3 extends over 14 amino acids. Germline CDR1 DFQATT, CDR2 SNEGSKA (reference sequence). CDR3 sequence reads: CSARPLEGAYEQYF. In nucleotides, the CDR3 is TGCAGTGCTAGGCCTTTGGAGGGAGCGTACGAGCAGTACTTC.

This clone was counted only a few times. The gene calls are TRBV28 and TRBJ1-1; 9 bases are a match to TRBD1. J lost 0 bases, V lost 5 bases, and 4 bases had no gene match. Germline V lookup: CDR1 MDHEN, CDR2 SYDVKM. The CDR3 extends over 15 amino acids. This chain's CDR3 is CASSVQGALNTEAFF. CDR3 bases: TGTGCCAGCAGTGTACAGGGGGCTCTGAACACTGAAGCTTTCTTT. Full variable domain (outside the CDR3, taken from reference TRBV28 and TRBJ1-1): DVKVTQSSRYLVKRTGEKVFLECVQDMDHENMFWYRQDPGLGLRLIYFSYDVKMKEKGDIPEGYSVSREKKERFSLILESASTNQTSMYLCASSVQGALNTEAFFGQGTRLTVV.

This clone has only a few counts. At one boundary the junction diverges from the germline segment, which might be a read error. The V call is TRBV28, the J call TRBJ2-7, with D perhaps given as TRBD1 or TRBD2 (5 bases each). This CDR3 has 15 residues. CDR1 and CDR2 (germline): MDHEN, SYDVKM. The CDR3 region has the DNA TGTGCCAGCACCCGGTGTCGGGACGGCCTCTACGATCAGTACTTC. Translating it yields CASTRCRDGLYDQYF.

The chain carries TRBV20-1 and TRBJ2-1, with 9 bases identical to TRBD2. The CDR3 consists of 16 residues. With 0 bases clipped from V and 8 bases from J, the junction kept 11 bases outside the gene matches. Germline V gene lookup returns CDR1 DFQATT and CDR2 SNEGSKA (reference sequence). CDR3 sequence (DNA): TGCAGTGCTAGAGATGAGGGACTAGCAAAGCTTGATGAGCAGTTCTTC. This sequence encodes CSARDEGLAKLDEQFF.

The gene calls are TRBV5-1 and TRBJ1-6, with 12 bases identical to TRBD1. CDR1 is SGHRS and CDR2 is YFSETQ in the germline V gene. J was trimmed by 8 bases and V by 3 bases; bases with no gene match: 6. There are 16 residues in the CDR3. CDR3 coding DNA: TGCGCCAGCAGCTCCGGGGACAGGGGGCAGGATTCACCCCTCCACTTT. It encodes CASSSGDRGQDSPLHF.

This clone was seen more than once but under ten times. The chain links TRBV4-1 to TRBJ2-3; D remains unclear. The CDR3 sequence is 15 residues long. Trimming cost V 1 base and J 3 bases, with 11 bases left between them. Germline CDR1 and CDR2: MGHRA and YSYEKL. DNA for the CDR3: TGCGCCAGCAGCCAAGCTCCCGGATTTACAGATACGCAGTATTTT. It specifies CASSQAPGFTDTQYF.

CDR3 in amino acids: CASSLGRMLGVSGEQYF. The CDR3, as DNA: TGCGCCAGCAGCTTGGGTCGTATGTTGGGGGTTTCAGGCGAGCAGTACTTC. The chain uses TRBV5-1 and TRBJ2-7; perhaps D is TRBD1 or TRBD2 (5 bases each). CDR3 size: 17 residues. The ends were cut back, 0 bases at V and 6 bases at J, with 22 bases in the middle. Germline V gives CDR1 SGHRS, CDR2 YFSETQ.

V and J are TRBV14 and TRBJ2-7, with 11 bases aligning to TRBD2. The V segment lost 10 bases and the J segment 6 bases; nucleotides outside the gene matches: 20. Looked up from germline, CDR1 is SGHDN and CDR2 is FVKESK. This CDR3 is built from 17 residues. This chain's CDR3 is CAIQEGLAGGPTREQYF. CDR3 in DNA: TGTGCCATACAGGAGGGGTTAGCGGGAGGGCCAACCCGCGAGCAGTACTTC.

There are many counts of this clone. The genes are TRBV6-2 or TRBV6-3 and TRBJ2-6, with D perhaps matching TRBD1 (5 bases). Trimming cost V 2 bases and J 0 bases, with 5 bases left between them. The germline V gene has CDR1 MNHEY and CDR2 SVGEGT. The length of the CDR3 is 15 residues. The CDR3 coding sequence is TGTGCCAGCAGTTACGACAGCTCTGGGGCCAACGTCCTGACTTTC. Residues: CASSYDSSGANVLTF.

The genes are TRBV25-1 and TRBJ1-6, with unresolved D. CDR3 length equals 13 residues. The V gene lost 2 bases and the J gene lost 8 bases, with 7 bases spanning the gap. Germline CDR1 MGHDK, CDR2 SYGVNS. CDR3: CASSEDGHSPLHF. In DNA form, the CDR3 reads TGTGCCAGCAGTGAAGACGGCCATTCACCCCTCCACTTT.

This sequence joins TRBV11-2 and TRBJ1-5; D is possibly TRBD1 (5 bases). In germline, CDR1 is SGHAT, CDR2 FQNNGV. Trimming removed 1 base at V and 3 bases at J, with 10 bases between. CDR3 size: 15 residues. The CDR3 is CASSLGSGTNQPQHF. The CDR3 DNA reads TGTGCCAGCAGCTTAGGGTCGGGGACCAATCAGCCCCAGCATTTT.

In its sample, this clone was seen a few times. The rearrangement links TRBV12-3 or TRBV12-4 to TRBJ1-1; 7 bases are shared with TRBD1. V was pared by 8 bases and J by 8 bases, with 2 bases of the junction left unmatched. This CDR3 has 10 amino acids. DNA of the CDR3: TGTGCCAGCCGGGACAGAGAAGCTTTCTTT. Translating it yields CASRDREAFF.

The rearrangement joins TRBV7-3 to TRBJ2-1; a possible D gene is TRBD2 (6 bases). Trimming removed 5 bases from V and 0 bases from J, with 11 bases in between. CDR1 is SGHTA, CDR2 FQGTGA, per germline. This CDR3 spans 15 amino acids. CDR3: CASSRDSSSYNEQFF. The CDR3 DNA sequence: TGTGCCAGCAGCCGGGACTCGAGCTCCTACAATGAGCAGTTCTTC.

The V gene is TRBV5-5, the J gene TRBJ2-3, with 8 bases lining up with TRBD2. The CDR3 totals 15 residues. Unmatched junction bases numbered 6, after V lost 0 bases and J lost 6 bases. Germline V gene data show CDR1 as SGHKS and CDR2 as YYEKEE (reference sequence). CDR3 in DNA: TGTGCCAGCAGCTTGGCGGGAGGGCCTAGGGATACGCAGTATTTT. Amino acid sequence: CASSLAGGPRDTQYF.

This clone was detected only a few times. Distinct nucleotide sequences in the sample also encode this CDR3. J is TRBJ1-2 and V is TRBV4-2; no clear D. The CDR3 runs 12 residues. Germline lookup yields CDR1 LGHNA and CDR2 YNFKEQ. Trimming stripped 3 bases from V and 6 bases from J, with 8 bases between. CDR3 sequence (DNA): TGTGCCAGCAGCCATACAGATAATGGCTACACCTTC. Translation gives CASSHTDNGYTF.

This clone is categorized as medium-sized. V gene TRBV4-1 combines with J gene TRBJ1-5; perhaps TRBD1 as D (5 bases). The germline V and J ends were trimmed by 4 bases and 2 bases, with 9 bases remaining between them. The CDR3 covers 14 residues. From germline, CDR1 is MGHRA and CDR2 YSYEKL. The CDR3 bases are TGCGCCAGCAGCCCAGGGATCGGCAATCAGCCCCAGCATTTT. Translating it yields CASSPGIGNQPQHF.

The chain joins TRBV4-1 to TRBJ1-2; perhaps TRBD1 as D (6 bases). CDR1 and CDR2 (germline): MGHRA, YSYEKL. There are 15 residues in the CDR3. V lost 1 base and J 3 bases, leaving 12 bases between the germline ends. DNA for the CDR3: TGCGCCAGCAGCCAAGCCAGGGGAGATGACTATGGCTACACCTTC. Its translation is CASSQARGDDYGYTF.

The V and J genes are TRBV20-1 and TRBJ2-1; 10 nucleotides agree with TRBD2. CDR1 and CDR2 from the germline V gene are DFQATT and SNEGSKA (reference sequence). Trimming removed 2 bases from V and 7 bases from J; junction bases left unmatched: 8. CDR3 length: 15 residues. In DNA form, the CDR3 reads TGCAGTGCTAGATCCTCTAGCGGGAGTCGGAATGAGCAGTTCTTC. It specifies CSARSSSGSRNEQFF.

In its sample, this clone was seen a few times. The junction differs from germline at one of its ends, possibly a read error. This chain links TRBV19 with TRBJ2-7; 10 bases line up with TRBD2. CDR1 and CDR2 (germline): LNHDA, SQIVND (reference sequence). The CDR3 sequence is 15 residues long. The DNA for the CDR3 is TGTGCCAGTTCGCTAGCGGGAGTAGGTCGCTACGAGCATTACTTC. Its protein product is CASSLAGVGRYEHYF.

A few counts support this clone. The chain recombines TRBV4-2 with TRBJ1-6; D ambiguous. Trimming cost V 1 base and J 6 bases, with 7 bases left between them. The CDR3 sequence is 14 residues long. The germline CDR1 and CDR2 sequences are LGHNA and YNFKEQ. The CDR3 coding sequence is TGTGCCAGCAGCCAAGGGCAGACTAATTCACCCCTCCACTTT. Protein product: CASSQGQTNSPLHF.

The gene calls are TRBV12-3 or TRBV12-4 and TRBJ2-7; 7 nucleotides align to TRBD1. V shed 3 bases and J 6 bases; nucleotides not matched to a gene: 14. The length of the CDR3 is 16 residues. The CDR3 DNA is TGTGCCAGCAGTTTTCGCCTGGGACAGAAACCGACCGAGCAGTACTTC. Protein product: CASSFRLGQKPTEQYF.

This clone was observed a single time. The chain has TRBV7-9 and TRBJ2-3; a possible D gene is TRBD2 (5 bases). CDR3 length equals 13 residues. The germline V gene has CDR1 SEHNR and CDR2 FQNEAQ (reference sequence). Trimming cost V 5 bases and J 11 bases, with 17 bases left between them. CDR3 DNA: TGTGCCAGCAGCCTCCCACGGACTTTAGGGCAGTATTTT. This encodes CASSLPRTLGQYF.

This clone was found a few times. The chain carries TRBV6-2 or TRBV6-3 and TRBJ2-3, with D perhaps matching TRBD1 or TRBD2 (6 bases each). Germline V CDR1 and CDR2: MNHEY, SVGEGT. The CDR3 spans 14 residues. Trimming took 5 bases from V and 7 from J, leaving 16 bases between them. CDR3 amino acids: CASSRLTRGNTQYF. Written as DNA, the CDR3 is TGTGCCAGCAGTCGCCTGACTAGGGGGAATACGCAGTATTTT.

By sample share, this clone is medium-sized (0.01 to 0.1%). The chain combines TRBV6-1 with TRBJ1-1; D is undetermined. CDR3 length: 13 amino acids. Germline-derived CDR1 and CDR2 are MNHNS and SASEGT. V lost 7 bases and J 1 base, leaving 10 bases between the germline ends. DNA of the CDR3: TGTGCCAGCACCCTGGACCCGAACACTGAAGCTTTCTTT. It codes for CASTLDPNTEAFF.

There are many counts of this clone. The V and J genes are TRBV2 and TRBJ1-4; D remains unclear. Germline V gives CDR1 SNHLY, CDR2 FYNNEI. The CDR3 sequence is 15 residues long. Trimming left V 6 bases short and J 0 bases short, with 11 bases between. In nucleotides, the CDR3 is TGTGCCAGCAGGCCGTGGGCCGCAACTAATGAAAAACTGTTTTTT. Translation: CASRPWAATNEKLFF.

This sequence joins TRBV10-3 and TRBJ2-3, with D unresolved. Trimming shortened V by 10 bases and J by 4 bases, and 9 bases separated the two germline ends. This CDR3 contains 11 residues. Germline-derived CDR1 and CDR2 are ENHRY and SYGVKD. The CDR3 region has the DNA TGTGCCAGTGGGTCAGCAGATACGCAGTATTTT. The encoded protein is CASGSADTQYF.

This rearrangement joins TRBV6-1 to TRBJ2-3; the D gene is possibly TRBD2 (5 bases). This CDR3 region has 14 residues. The V and J ends lost 8 bases and 8 bases respectively, with 20 bases between them. The germline gives CDR1 MNHNS, CDR2 SASEGT. CDR3 DNA: TGTGCCAGCCAAGCTGCGGGTGACGGCGTTACGCAGTATTTT. This sequence encodes CASQAAGDGVTQYF.

The J gene is TRBJ1-1, the V gene TRBV4-2; 7 bases align to TRBD1. The germline V gene has CDR1 LGHNA and CDR2 YNFKEQ. There are 15 residues in the CDR3. Losses at the gene ends were 5 bases for V and 1 base for J; bases not matched to a gene: 7. The CDR3 DNA reads TGTGCCAGCAGCGACAGGGTTGCGGAGAACACTGAAGCTTTCTTT. Amino acid sequence: CASSDRVAENTEAFF.

The chain's CDR3 is CSALAGGYEQYF. The DNA of the CDR3 is TGCAGCGCCTTAGCCGGGGGCTACGAGCAGTACTTC. The chain carries TRBV20-1 and TRBJ2-7, with D possibly matching TRBD2 (6 bases). The CDR3 contains 12 residues. Germline V gives CDR1 DFQATT, CDR2 SNEGSKA (reference sequence).